This T cell receptor beta chain was sequenced in a study of shared clonotypes between healthy human individuals. Background on the study: Researchers assigned three CD4 naive, three CD4 memory, two CD8 naive and one CD8 memory plate to each donor. Study-level points and caveats: Measured sharing among donors was expected to vary with sequencing depth.

At the deep level, the assay was run. TCRdb's copy holds only in-frame clones and misses some; the assay was immunoSEQ multiplex PCR. The sample holds about 1 million clones; around 74% are singletons and the top ten take roughly 1.4%. Turning to this clone: What it binds is not known. The same CDR3 also results from other DNA sequences found in this sample.

Trimming cost V 3 bases and J 1 base, with 5 bases left between them. The CDR3 extends over 13 amino acids. The V gene's germline CDR1 is ENHRY and CDR2 SYGVKD. The rearrangement uses TRBV10-3 and TRBJ2-3; unclear D gene. The TCR was taken from a man aged 18-30 years in good health. The sequenced sample consisted of memory CD4+ T cells sorted from blood. Subset here: CD45RA-negative fraction. The CDR3 region is CAISDLGTDTQYF. CDR3 coding DNA: TGTGCCATCAGTGACCTAGGCACAGATACGCAGTATTTT.